This T cell receptor (beta chain) was sequenced during a study of beta chain features in type 1 diabetes. Sequencing targeted expressed TCRB transcripts, as all isolated RNA had been reverse transcribed. Sequencing used immunoSEQ multiplex PCR; TCRdb keeps in-frame clones, though not all of them. Of some 150,000 clones in the sample, less than 9% are singletons; the top ten hold roughly 1.4%. Via CD45RO/CCR7/CD25/CD127/CD95/CD27, cells of the CD4+ naive, central memory, regulatory and stem cell-like memory subsets were sorted. Notes on the study in general: Patients showed naive, central memory and Treg TCRB repertoires that appeared more similar than those of healthy donors. A definitive answer on HLA type influencing TCRB rearrangement was not reached here. Cells with high TCR expression could be over-represented by cDNA sequencing.

The CDR3 has 15 amino acids. CDR1 and CDR2 (germline): SEHNR, FQNEAQ (reference sequence). V was pared by 5 bases and J by 7 bases, with 17 bases between. This clone occurred a few times. Antigen unknown. Input material: central memory CD4+ T cells from blood. This TCR was sampled from a woman under 40 in good health. V gene TRBV7-9 combines with J gene TRBJ1-4; tentatively, D is TRBD1 (6 bases). Here the CDR3 reads CASSARGGDSEKLFF. The CDR3, as DNA: TGTGCCAGCAGCGCCCGAGGGGGGGATAGTGAAAAACTGTTTTTT.